This TCR beta chain is drawn from a study of shared clonotypes between healthy human individuals. The study, taken as a whole, reports: Among the subsets, naive ones generally showed larger estimated richness than memory ones. Depth was large, yet rarefaction showed that sorted-subset sequencing was incomplete.

Assay execution took place at the deep level. Repertoires were generated with immunoSEQ multiplex PCR, while TCRdb's copy carries only in-frame clones and drops some. Of 600,000 to 700,000 clones listed, about 80% are singletons. This clone was seen a single time. Its antigen is unidentified. This receptor was taken from a woman between 25 and 40 years old in good health. Material for sequencing was memory CD4+ T cells sorted from blood. Subset denoted: CD45RA-negative fraction.

CDR3: CASSSGLAGGFYNEQFF. The CDR3 DNA is TGCGCCAGCAGCTCGGGACTAGCGGGAGGCTTCTACAATGAGCAGTTCTTC. V usage is TRBV5-1 and J usage is TRBJ2-1, with TRBD2 matching 15 bases. The CDR3 sequence is 17 residues long. After removal of 3 bases from V and 3 bases from J, the junction contained 4 bases not matched to a gene. The germline CDR1 and CDR2 sequences are SGHRS and YFSETQ.